The 5 T cell receptor beta chains below come from one sample, sequenced in a study of shared clonotypes between healthy human individuals. Only in-frame clones appear in the TCRdb table, and some are missing; sequencing was by immunoSEQ multiplex PCR. The data show roughly 300,000 clones, around 79% seen once. Sequencing was done on a sample of memory CD4+ T cells sorted from blood. Subset of the sample: CD45RA-negative fraction. These receptors originate from a man in his thirties or forties in good health.

This sequence joins TRBV11-2 and TRBJ1-1, with 10 bases lining up with TRBD1. This CDR3 has 14 residues. The V gene's germline CDR1 is SGHAT and CDR2 FQNNGV. Trimming took 3 bases from V and 6 from J; bases not matched to a gene: 4. Here the CDR3 reads CASSLDRGESEAFF. CDR3 bases: TGTGCCAGCAGCTTGGACAGGGGGGAATCTGAAGCTTTCTTT.

The chain combines TRBV2 with TRBJ2-7; TRBD1 agrees at 8 bases. The length of the CDR3 is 15 residues. V was clipped by 5 bases and J by 4 bases; unmatched bases: 10. Looked up from germline, CDR1 is SNHLY and CDR2 is FYNNEI. The CDR3: CASSTGAGGRYEQYF. The CDR3 nucleotides read TGTGCCAGCAGTACCGGGGCAGGGGGCAGGTACGAGCAGTACTTC.

The chain has TRBV6-1 and TRBJ2-7; D is unclear. In germline, CDR1 is MNHNS, CDR2 SASEGT. The CDR3 runs 12 residues. V was trimmed by 6 bases and J by 6 bases, leaving 12 bases between them. Written as DNA, the CDR3 is TGTGCCAGCAGCGAGGTTACACGCGAGCAGTACTTC. This translates into CASSEVTREQYF.

The rearrangement links TRBV6-5 to TRBJ1-1; weak D call: TRBD1 (6 bases). The CDR3 spans 13 residues. CDR1 and CDR2 (germline): MNHEY, SVGAGI. The V end lost 8 bases, the J end lost 1 base, and 11 bases lay between the germline ends. Here the CDR3 reads CASHRVGNTEAFF. Here the CDR3 DNA reads TGTGCCAGCCACAGGGTGGGGAACACTGAAGCTTTCTTT.

This clone was observed at least ten times. In the same sample, other DNA sequences code for this CDR3. For the CDR3, the DNA is TGTGCCACCAGCAGAGGACAGGAACAAGAGACCCAGTACTTC. Translated: CATSRGQEQETQYF. This rearrangement joins TRBV15 to TRBJ2-5, with D maybe TRBD1 (6 bases). This CDR3 spans 14 amino acids. Trimming took 1 base from V and 2 from J, leaving 8 bases between them. The germline V gene encodes CDR1 LNHNV and CDR2 YYDKDF (reference sequence).